This T cell receptor beta chain was identified during a study of blood T cell repertoires in COVID-19. Sequencing was performed with immunoSEQ multiplex PCR; in TCRdb, only in-frame clones are kept and a portion is missing. This sample has under 450,000 clones, with about 88% found just once. This clonotype was sampled from a middle-aged woman with COVID-19, enrolled during active disease. What was sequenced was peripheral blood.

CDR3 sequence: CASSSNRGEKLFF. CDR3 in DNA: TGTGCCAGCAGTTCAAACAGGGGAGAAAAACTGTTTTTT. The rearrangement joins TRBV27 to TRBJ1-4; 7 nucleotides align to TRBD1. V lost 4 bases to trimming and J lost 8 bases; unmatched junction nucleotides: 4. Germline CDR1 reads MNHEY; CDR2 reads SMNVEV (reference sequence). This CDR3 contains 13 residues.